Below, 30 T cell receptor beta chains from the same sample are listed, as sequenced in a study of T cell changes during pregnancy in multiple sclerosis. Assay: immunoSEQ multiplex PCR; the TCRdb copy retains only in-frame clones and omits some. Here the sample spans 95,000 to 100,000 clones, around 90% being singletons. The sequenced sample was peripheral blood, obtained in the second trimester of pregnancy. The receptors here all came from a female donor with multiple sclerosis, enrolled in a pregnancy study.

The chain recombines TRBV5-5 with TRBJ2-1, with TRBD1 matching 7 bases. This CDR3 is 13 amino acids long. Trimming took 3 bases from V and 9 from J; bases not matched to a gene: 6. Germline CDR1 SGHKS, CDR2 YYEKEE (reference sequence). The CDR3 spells CASSSTGMGEQFF. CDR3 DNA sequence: TGTGCCAGCAGCTCGACAGGGATGGGTGAGCAGTTCTTC.

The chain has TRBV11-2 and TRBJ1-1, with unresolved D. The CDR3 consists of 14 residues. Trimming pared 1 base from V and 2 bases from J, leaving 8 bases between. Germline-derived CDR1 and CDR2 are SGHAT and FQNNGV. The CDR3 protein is CASSLGGFNTEAFF. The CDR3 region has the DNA TGTGCCAGCAGCTTAGGAGGATTTAACACTGAAGCTTTCTTT.

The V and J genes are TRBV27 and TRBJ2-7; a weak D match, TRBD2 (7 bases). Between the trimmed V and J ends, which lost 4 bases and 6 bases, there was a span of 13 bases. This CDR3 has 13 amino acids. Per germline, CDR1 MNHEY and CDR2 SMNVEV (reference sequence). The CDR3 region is CASSYGGGGEQYF. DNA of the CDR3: TGTGCCAGCAGTTATGGGGGAGGGGGCGAGCAGTACTTC.

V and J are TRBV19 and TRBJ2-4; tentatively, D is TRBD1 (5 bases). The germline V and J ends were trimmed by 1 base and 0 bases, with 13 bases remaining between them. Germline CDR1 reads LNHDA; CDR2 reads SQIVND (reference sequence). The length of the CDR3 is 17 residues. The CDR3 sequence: CASSIGLGELAKNIQYF. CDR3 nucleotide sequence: TGTGCCAGTAGTATAGGGCTAGGGGAATTAGCCAAAAACATTCAGTACTTC.

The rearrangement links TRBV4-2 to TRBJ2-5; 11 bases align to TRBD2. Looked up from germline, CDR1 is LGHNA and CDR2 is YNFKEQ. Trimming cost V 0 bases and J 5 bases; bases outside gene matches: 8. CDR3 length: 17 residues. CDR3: CASSQDVAGGPQETQYF. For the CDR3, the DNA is TGTGCCAGCAGCCAAGATGTAGCGGGAGGGCCCCAGGAGACCCAGTACTTC.

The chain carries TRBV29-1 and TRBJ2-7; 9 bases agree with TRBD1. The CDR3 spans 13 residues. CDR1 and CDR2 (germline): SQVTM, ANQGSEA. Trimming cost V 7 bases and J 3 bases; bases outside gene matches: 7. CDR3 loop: CSAGTGRGYEQYF. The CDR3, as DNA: TGCAGCGCTGGGACAGGGAGAGGCTACGAGCAGTACTTC.

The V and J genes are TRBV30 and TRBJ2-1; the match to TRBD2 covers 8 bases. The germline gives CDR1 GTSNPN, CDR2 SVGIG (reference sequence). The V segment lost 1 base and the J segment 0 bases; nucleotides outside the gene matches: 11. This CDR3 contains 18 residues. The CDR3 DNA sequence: TGTGCCTGGAGTGCCCCCAGCGGGAGACTCAGCTCCTACAATGAGCAGTTCTTC. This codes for CAWSAPSGRLSSYNEQFF. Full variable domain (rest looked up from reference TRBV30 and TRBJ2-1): SQTIHQWPATLVQPVGSPLSLECTVEGTSNPNLYWYRQAAGRGLQLLFYSVGIGQISSEVPQNLSASRPQDRQFILSSKKLLLSDSGFYLCAWSAPSGRLSSYNEQFFGPGTRLTVL.

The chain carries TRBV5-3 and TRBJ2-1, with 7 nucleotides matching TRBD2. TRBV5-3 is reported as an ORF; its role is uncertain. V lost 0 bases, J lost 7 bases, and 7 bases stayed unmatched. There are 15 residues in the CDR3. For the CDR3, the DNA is TGTGCCAGAAGCTTGGTTGGGACTATGGGGAATGAGCAGTTCTTC. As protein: CARSLVGTMGNEQFF.

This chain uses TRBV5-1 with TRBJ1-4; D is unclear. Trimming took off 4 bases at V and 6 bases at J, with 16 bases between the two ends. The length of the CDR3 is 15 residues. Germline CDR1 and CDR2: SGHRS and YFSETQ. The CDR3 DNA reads TGCGCCAGCAGCCCAGCTAGGAGGGTTGATGAAAAACTGTTTTTT. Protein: CASSPARRVDEKLFF.

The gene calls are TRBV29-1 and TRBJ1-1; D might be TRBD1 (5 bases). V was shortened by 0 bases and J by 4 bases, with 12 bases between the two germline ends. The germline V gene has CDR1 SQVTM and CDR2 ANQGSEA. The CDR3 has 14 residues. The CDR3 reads CSVEDLRQSTEAFF. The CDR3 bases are TGCAGCGTTGAAGACCTGAGACAGAGCACTGAAGCTTTCTTT.

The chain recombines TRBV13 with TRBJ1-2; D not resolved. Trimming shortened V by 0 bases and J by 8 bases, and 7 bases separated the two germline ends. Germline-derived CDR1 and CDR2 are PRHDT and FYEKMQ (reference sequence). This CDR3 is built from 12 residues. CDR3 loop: CASSLGVRGYTF. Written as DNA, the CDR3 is TGTGCCAGCAGCTTAGGGGTGCGCGGCTACACCTTC. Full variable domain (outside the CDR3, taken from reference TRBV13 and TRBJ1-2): AAGVIQSPRHLIKEKRETATLKCYPIPRHDTVYWYQQGPGQDPQFLISFYEKMQSDKGSIPDRFSAQQFSDYHSELNMSSLELGDSALYFCASSLGVRGYTFGSGTRLTVV.

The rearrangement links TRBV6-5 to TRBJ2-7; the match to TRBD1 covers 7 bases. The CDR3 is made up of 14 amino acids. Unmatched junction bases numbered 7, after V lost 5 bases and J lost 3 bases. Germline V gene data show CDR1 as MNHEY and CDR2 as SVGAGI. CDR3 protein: CASSKGQLLYEQYF. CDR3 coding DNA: TGTGCCAGCAGTAAGGGACAGCTACTCTACGAGCAGTACTTC.

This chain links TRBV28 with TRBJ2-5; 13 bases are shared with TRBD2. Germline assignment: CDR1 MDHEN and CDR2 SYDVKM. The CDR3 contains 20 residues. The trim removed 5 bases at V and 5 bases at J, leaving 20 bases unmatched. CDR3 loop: CASSGTGTSGVLGMAETQYF. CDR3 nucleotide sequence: TGTGCCAGCAGTGGAACCGGGACTAGCGGGGTCCTTGGTATGGCGGAGACCCAGTACTTC.

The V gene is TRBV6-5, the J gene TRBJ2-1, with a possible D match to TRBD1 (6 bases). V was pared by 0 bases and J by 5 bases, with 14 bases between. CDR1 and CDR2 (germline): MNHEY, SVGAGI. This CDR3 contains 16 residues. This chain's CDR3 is CASSYSRQAGNNEQFF. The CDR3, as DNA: TGTGCCAGCAGTTACTCCCGACAGGCAGGGAACAATGAGCAGTTCTTC.

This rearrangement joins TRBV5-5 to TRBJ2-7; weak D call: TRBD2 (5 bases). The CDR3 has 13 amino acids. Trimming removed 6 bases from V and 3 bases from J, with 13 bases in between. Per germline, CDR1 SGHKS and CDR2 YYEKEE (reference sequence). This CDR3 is CASTPGSDYEQYF. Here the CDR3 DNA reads TGTGCCAGCACCCCGGGGAGTGACTACGAGCAGTACTTC. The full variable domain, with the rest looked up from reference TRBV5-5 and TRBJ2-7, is DAGVTQSPTHLIKTRGQQVTLRCSPISGHKSVSWYQQVLGQGPQFIFQYYEKEERGRGNFPDRFSARQFPNYSSELNVNALLLGDSALYLCASTPGSDYEQYFGPGTRLTVT.

CDR3 residues: CASSIRTYGYEQFF. CDR3 coding DNA: TGTGCCAGCAGTATCCGGACTTATGGGTATGAGCAGTTCTTC. This rearrangement joins TRBV27 to TRBJ2-1; D is possibly TRBD2 (5 bases). The ends were cut back, 5 bases at V and 8 bases at J, with 16 bases in the middle. Per the germline V gene, CDR1 is MNHEY and CDR2 is SMNVEV (reference sequence). The CDR3 sequence is 14 residues long.

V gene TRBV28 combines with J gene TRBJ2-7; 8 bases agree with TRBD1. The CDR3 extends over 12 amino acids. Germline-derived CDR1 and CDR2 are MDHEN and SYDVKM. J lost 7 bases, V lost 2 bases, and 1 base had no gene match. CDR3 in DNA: TGTGCCAGCAGTTTAACAGGGGGGGAGCAGTACTTC. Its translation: CASSLTGGEQYF.

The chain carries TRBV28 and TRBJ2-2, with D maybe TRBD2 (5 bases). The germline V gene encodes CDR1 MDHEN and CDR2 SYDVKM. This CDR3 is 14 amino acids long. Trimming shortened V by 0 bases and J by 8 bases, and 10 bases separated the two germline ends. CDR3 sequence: CASSLWLAAGELFF. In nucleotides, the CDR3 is TGTGCCAGCAGTTTATGGCTAGCAGCTGGGGAGCTGTTTTTT.

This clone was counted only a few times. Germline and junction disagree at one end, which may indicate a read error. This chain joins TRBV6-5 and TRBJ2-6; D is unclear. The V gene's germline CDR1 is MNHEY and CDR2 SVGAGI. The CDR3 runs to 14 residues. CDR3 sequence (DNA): TGTGCCGGCAGTTCGTACTCTGGGGCCAACGTCCTGACTTTC. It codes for CAGSSYSGANVLTF.

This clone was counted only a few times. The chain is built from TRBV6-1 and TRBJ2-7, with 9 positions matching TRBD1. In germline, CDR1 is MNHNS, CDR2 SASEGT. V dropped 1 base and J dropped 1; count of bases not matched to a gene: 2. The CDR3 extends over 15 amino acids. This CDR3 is CASSEDGTGSYEQYF. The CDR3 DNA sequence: TGTGCCAGCAGTGAAGACGGGACAGGGTCCTACGAGCAGTACTTC.

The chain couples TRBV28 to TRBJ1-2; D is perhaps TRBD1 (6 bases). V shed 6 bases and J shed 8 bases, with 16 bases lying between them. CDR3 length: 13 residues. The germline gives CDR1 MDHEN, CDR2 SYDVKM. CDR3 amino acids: CASSLGRDMGYTF. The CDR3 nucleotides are TGTGCCAGCAGCCTTGGGAGGGACATGGGCTACACCTTC.

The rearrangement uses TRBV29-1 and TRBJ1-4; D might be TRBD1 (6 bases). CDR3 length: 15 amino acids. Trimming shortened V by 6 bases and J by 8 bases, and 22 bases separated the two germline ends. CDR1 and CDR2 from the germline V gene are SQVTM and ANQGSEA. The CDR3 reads CSVGGSGGPREKLFF. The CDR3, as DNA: TGCAGCGTGGGGGGCTCGGGGGGCCCTAGAGAAAAACTGTTTTTT.

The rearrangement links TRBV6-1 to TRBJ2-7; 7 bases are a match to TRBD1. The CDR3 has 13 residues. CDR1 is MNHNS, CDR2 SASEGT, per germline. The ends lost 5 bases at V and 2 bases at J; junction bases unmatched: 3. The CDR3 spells CASSRQGTYEQYF. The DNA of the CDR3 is TGTGCCAGCAGTCGACAGGGAACCTACGAGCAGTACTTC.

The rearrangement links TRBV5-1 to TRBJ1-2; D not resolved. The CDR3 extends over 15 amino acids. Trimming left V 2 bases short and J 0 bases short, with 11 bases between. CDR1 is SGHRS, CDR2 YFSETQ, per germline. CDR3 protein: CASSLNTGANYGYTF. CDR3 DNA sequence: TGCGCCAGCAGCTTAAATACCGGAGCTAACTATGGCTACACCTTC.

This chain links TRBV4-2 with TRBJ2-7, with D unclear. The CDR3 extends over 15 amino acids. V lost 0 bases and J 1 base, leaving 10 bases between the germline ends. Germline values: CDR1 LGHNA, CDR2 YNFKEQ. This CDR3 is CASSQEVSVSYEQYF. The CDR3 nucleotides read TGTGCCAGCAGCCAAGAAGTAAGCGTTTCCTACGAGCAGTACTTC.

The CDR3 region is CASSLLDYEQYF. The DNA of the CDR3 is TGTGCCAGCAGCTTGTTAGACTACGAGCAGTACTTC. V gene TRBV5-6 combines with J gene TRBJ2-5; unclear D gene. The J call may not be correct, given that the DNA end is closer to TRBJ2-7. From germline, CDR1 is SGHDT and CDR2 YYEEEE. CDR3 length equals 12 residues.

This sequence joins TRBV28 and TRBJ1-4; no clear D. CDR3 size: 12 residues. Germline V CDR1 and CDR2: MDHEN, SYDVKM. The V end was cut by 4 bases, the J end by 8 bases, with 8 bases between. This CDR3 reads CASSSGVEKLFF. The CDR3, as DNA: TGTGCCAGCAGTTCCGGGGTCGAAAAACTGTTTTTT.

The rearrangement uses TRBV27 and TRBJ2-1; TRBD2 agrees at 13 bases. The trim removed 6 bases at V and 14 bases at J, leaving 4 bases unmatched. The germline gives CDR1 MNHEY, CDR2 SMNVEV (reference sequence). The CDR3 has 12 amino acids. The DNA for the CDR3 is TGTGCCAGCAGACTAGCGGGAGGGCAGGAGTTCTTC. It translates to CASRLAGGQEFF.

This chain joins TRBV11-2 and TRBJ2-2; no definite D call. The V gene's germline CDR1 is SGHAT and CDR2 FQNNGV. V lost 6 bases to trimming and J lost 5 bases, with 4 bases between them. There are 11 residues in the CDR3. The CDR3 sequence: CASSHTGELFF. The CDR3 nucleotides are TGTGCCAGCAGTCATACCGGGGAGCTGTTTTTT.

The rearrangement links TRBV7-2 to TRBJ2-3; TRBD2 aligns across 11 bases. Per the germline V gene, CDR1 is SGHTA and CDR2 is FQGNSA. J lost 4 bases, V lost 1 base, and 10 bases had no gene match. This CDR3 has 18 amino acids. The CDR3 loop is CASSLDSGSGRAADTQYF. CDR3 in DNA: TGTGCCAGCAGCTTAGATTCGGGTAGCGGGAGGGCCGCAGATACGCAGTATTTT.